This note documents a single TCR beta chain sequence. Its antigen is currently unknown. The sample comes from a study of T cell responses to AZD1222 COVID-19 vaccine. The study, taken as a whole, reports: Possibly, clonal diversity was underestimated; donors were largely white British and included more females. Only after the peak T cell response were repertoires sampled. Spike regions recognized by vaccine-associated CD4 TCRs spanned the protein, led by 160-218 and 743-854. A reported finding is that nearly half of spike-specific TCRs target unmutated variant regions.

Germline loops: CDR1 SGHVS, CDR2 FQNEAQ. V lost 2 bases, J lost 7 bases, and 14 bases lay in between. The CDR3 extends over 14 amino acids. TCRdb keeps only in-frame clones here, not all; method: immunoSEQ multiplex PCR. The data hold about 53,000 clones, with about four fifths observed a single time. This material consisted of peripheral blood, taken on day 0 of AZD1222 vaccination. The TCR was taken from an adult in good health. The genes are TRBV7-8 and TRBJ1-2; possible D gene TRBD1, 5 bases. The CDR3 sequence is CASSLNYPGGGYTF. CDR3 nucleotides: TGTGCCAGCAGCTTAAACTACCCGGGGGGTGGCTACACCTTC.